Presented here are 23 T cell receptor beta chains from one specimen sequenced in a study of cytomegalovirus exposure and HLA in healthy donors. TCRdb's table, derived via immunoSEQ multiplex PCR, lists solely in-frame clones and lacks some. The sample contains about 120,000 clones, roughly 84% of which appear only once. Sequencing was performed on PBMCs. Receptors were obtained from a woman aged 25 to 45 in good health and CMV-seronegative.

V usage is TRBV11-3 and J usage is TRBJ2-5; a weak D match, TRBD2 (6 bases). Per the germline V gene, CDR1 is SGHNT and CDR2 is YENEEA. V was pared by 5 bases and J by 9 bases, with 13 bases between. The CDR3 runs to 12 residues. The CDR3 here is CASSQGPGAQYF. The CDR3 DNA reads TGTGCCAGCAGCCAAGGTCCGGGGGCCCAGTACTTC. Looking up the rest from reference TRBV11-3 and TRBJ2-5 gives the full variable domain: EAGVVQSPRYKIIEKKQPVAFWCNPISGHNTLYWYLQNLGQGPELLIRYENEEAVDDSQLPKDRFSAERLKGVDSTLKIQPAELGDSAVYLCASSQGPGAQYFGPGTRLLVL.

J is TRBJ2-2 and V is TRBV5-1; 8 bases agree with TRBD1. With 4 bases clipped from V and 1 base from J, the junction kept 6 bases outside the gene matches. Germline CDR1 and CDR2: SGHRS and YFSETQ. CDR3 length equals 16 residues. The CDR3 reads CASSPKQGENTGELFF. CDR3 sequence (DNA): TGCGCCAGCAGCCCCAAACAGGGGGAGAACACCGGGGAGCTGTTTTTT.

The rearrangement links TRBV7-3 to TRBJ2-1, with 15 bases fitting TRBD2. Germline assignment: CDR1 SGHTA and CDR2 FQGTGA. This CDR3 has 17 amino acids. V shed 4 bases and J 3 bases; nucleotides not matched to a gene: 4. The CDR3 bases are TGTGCCAGCAGCTCGGGGACTAGCGGGGGGAGCTACAATGAGCAGTTCTTC. It encodes CASSSGTSGGSYNEQFF.

The rearrangement links TRBV19 to TRBJ2-6; 11 bases are shared with TRBD1. Germline CDR1 and CDR2: LNHDA and SQIVND (reference sequence). Losses at the gene ends were 3 bases for V and 0 bases for J; bases not matched to a gene: 7. The CDR3 has 19 residues. The CDR3 DNA is TGTGCCAGTAGTATCGGGACAGGGGGATTTGGCTCTGGGGCCAACGTCCTGACTTTC. This gives the protein CASSIGTGGFGSGANVLTF.

J is TRBJ2-7 and V is TRBV5-1; 7 bases align to TRBD1. CDR1 and CDR2 from the germline V gene are SGHRS and YFSETQ. The J segment lost 0 bases and the V segment lost 4 bases, leaving 4 bases of the junction unmatched. The CDR3 has 14 amino acids. The CDR3 sequence: CASSPRDSSYEQYF. CDR3 sequence (DNA): TGCGCCAGCAGCCCGAGGGACAGCTCCTACGAGCAGTACTTC.

This clone has a single count. V gene TRBV9 combines with J gene TRBJ2-1; D possibly corresponds to TRBD1 (5 bases). This CDR3 has 19 residues. From germline, CDR1 is SGDLS and CDR2 YYNGEE. V was pared by 0 bases and J by 7 bases, with 26 bases between. CDR3 sequence (DNA): TGTGCCAGCAGCGTAGGTGGCCGCGGATCTAGGGGCAAGGGGAATGAGCAGTTCTTC. It yields the protein CASSVGGRGSRGKGNEQFF.

The chain joins TRBV29-1 to TRBJ1-2, with D perhaps matching TRBD1 (6 bases). The CDR3 spans 13 residues. Deletions cut 3 bases from V and 10 bases from J, with 18 bases between. Germline-derived CDR1 and CDR2 are SQVTM and ANQGSEA. The CDR3 sequence is CSVDLTGSSSYTF. Here the CDR3 DNA reads TGCAGCGTTGACCTAACAGGGTCGTCTTCCTACACCTTC.

V is TRBV6-6 and J is TRBJ2-1; possible D gene TRBD1, 5 bases. The V end was cut by 7 bases, the J end by 0 bases, with 7 bases between. There are 13 residues in the CDR3. Germline lookup yields CDR1 MNHNY and CDR2 SVGAGI (reference sequence). DNA of the CDR3: TGTGCCAGCACCGACAGCTCCTACAATGAGCAGTTCTTC. This encodes CASTDSSYNEQFF.

The J gene is TRBJ2-7, the V gene TRBV7-2; 8 bases fit TRBD1. This CDR3 is built from 15 residues. CDR1 and CDR2 (germline): SGHTA, FQGNSA. The V gene end was trimmed by 0 bases and the J gene end by 4 bases; junction bases not matched to a gene: 5. The CDR3 region is CASSLADRVYYEQYF. In DNA, the CDR3 is TGTGCCAGCAGCTTAGCGGACAGGGTGTATTACGAGCAGTACTTC.

The chain joins TRBV5-1 to TRBJ2-7, with D hard to call. Germline CDR1 is SGHRS and CDR2 is YFSETQ. There are 13 residues in the CDR3. V was clipped by 1 base and J by 2 bases, with 7 bases between them. The CDR3 spells CASSLTVAYEQYF. In DNA, the CDR3 is TGCGCCAGCAGCTTGACGGTAGCCTACGAGCAGTACTTC.

J is TRBJ2-7 and V is TRBV5-6, with D possibly matching TRBD2 (5 bases). The CDR3 has 14 amino acids. CDR1 and CDR2 (germline): SGHDT, YYEEEE. V was pared by 4 bases and J by 7 bases, with 18 bases between. The CDR3 spells CASSNPKASGEQYF. The CDR3 DNA is TGTGCCAGCAGCAATCCCAAGGCCTCGGGAGAGCAGTACTTC.

V is TRBV2 and J is TRBJ1-3; D remains unclear. The CDR3 runs 15 residues. With 3 bases removed from V and 0 bases from J, the gap between germline ends came to 9 bases. Per germline, CDR1 SNHLY and CDR2 FYNNEI. In nucleotides, the CDR3 is TGTGCCAGCAGTGACAGACCAGGCTCTGGAAACACCATATATTTT. This translates into CASSDRPGSGNTIYF.

The CDR3 bases are TGCAGCGTTGAAGCGAGACAGTTCCATGAGCAGTTCTTC. Protein sequence: CSVEARQFHEQFF. This rearrangement joins TRBV29-1 to TRBJ2-1; D might be TRBD1 (5 bases). The CDR3 covers 13 residues. Trimming removed 1 base from V and 8 bases from J, with 12 bases in between. Germline lookup yields CDR1 SQVTM and CDR2 ANQGSEA.

The V call is TRBV7-5, the J call TRBJ2-7; no check of the table's D call, TRBD2, against the DNA was made. TRBV7-5 is flagged as a pseudogene. This CDR3 spans 21 amino acids. As DNA, the CDR3 is TGTGCCAGAAGCTTGGGACTAGCGGGGGGGCCGTGGTCAATCCCCACCCGCGAGCAGTACTTC. Its translation: CARSLGLAGGPWSIPTREQYF.

The V gene is TRBV6-1, the J gene TRBJ1-1; D is perhaps TRBD1 (5 bases). Per germline, CDR1 MNHNS and CDR2 SASEGT. V was shortened by 1 base and J by 1 base, with 7 bases between the two germline ends. The CDR3 is made up of 14 amino acids. In nucleotides, the CDR3 is TGTGCCAGCAGTGAAGTGGGGCGGAACACTGAAGCTTTCTTT. It yields the protein CASSEVGRNTEAFF.

The chain links TRBV25-1 to TRBJ2-1; possibly TRBD2 for D (5 bases). The CDR3 has 14 residues. The V end was cut by 3 bases, the J end by 6 bases, with 12 bases between. Germline lookup yields CDR1 MGHDK and CDR2 SYGVNS. This CDR3 is CASSESGMINEQFF. CDR3 sequence (DNA): TGTGCCAGCAGTGAGTCGGGAATGATCAATGAGCAGTTCTTC. The whole variable domain, filled in from reference TRBV25-1 and TRBJ2-1, reads EADIYQTPRYLVIGTGKKITLECSQTMGHDKMYWYQQDPGMELHLIHYSYGVNSTEKGDLSSESTVSRIRTEHFPLTLESARPSHTSQYLCASSESGMINEQFFGPGTRLTVL.

The chain recombines TRBV6-1 with TRBJ2-7; TRBD1 matches 7 bases. The CDR3 totals 15 residues. V lost 5 bases, J lost 2 bases, and 9 bases stayed unmatched. Germline loops: CDR1 MNHNS, CDR2 SASEGT. In DNA, the CDR3 is TGTGCCAGCAGTTTTTTTCGGGACAGAGCCTACGAGCAGTACTTC. Its translation: CASSFFRDRAYEQYF.

The chain's CDR3 is CASGLGGAGGAFF. The CDR3 DNA sequence: TGTGCTAGTGGTTTAGGGGGGGCTGGTGGGGCTTTCTTT. The chain links TRBV12-5 to TRBJ1-1, with D possibly TRBD1 on 6 matching bases. The germline V and J ends were trimmed by 3 bases and 11 bases, with 16 bases remaining between them. This CDR3 has 13 residues. Germline CDR1 reads LGHNT; CDR2 reads FRNRAP.

The rearrangement joins TRBV6-6 to TRBJ1-5; D gene unclear. The germline V gene has CDR1 MNHNY and CDR2 SVGAGI (reference sequence). The V gene lost 0 bases and the J gene lost 2 bases, with 11 bases spanning the gap. The CDR3 is made up of 16 amino acids. CDR3 DNA sequence: TGTGCCAGCAGTTACTCAAGTAGCACTGGCAATCAGCCCCAGCATTTT. This translates into CASSYSSSTGNQPQHF.

V and J are TRBV6-1 and TRBJ2-7; D remains ambiguous. There are 14 residues in the CDR3. The V gene's germline CDR1 is MNHNS and CDR2 SASEGT. Trimming shortened V by 0 bases and J by 4 bases, and 10 bases separated the two germline ends. CDR3 amino acids: CASSEALLRYEQYF. The DNA of the CDR3 is TGTGCCAGCAGTGAAGCGCTTCTCAGGTACGAGCAGTACTTC.

V is TRBV30 and J is TRBJ1-5; 8 bases match TRBD1. From germline, CDR1 is GTSNPN and CDR2 SVGIG (reference sequence). The CDR3 extends over 13 amino acids. V gave up 7 bases and J gave up 6 bases; unmatched junction bases: 8. CDR3 protein: CASETGAGQPQHF. The CDR3 nucleotides are TGTGCCTCGGAGACAGGGGCGGGTCAGCCCCAGCATTTT.

This chain connects TRBV7-9 to TRBJ1-2; the D gene is possibly TRBD1 (5 bases). Between the trimmed V and J ends, which lost 11 bases and 4 bases, there was a span of 23 bases. Germline V CDR1 and CDR2: SEHNR, FQNEAQ (reference sequence). The CDR3 has 15 amino acids. The CDR3 spells CALGGVGSQFYGYTF. The CDR3 DNA reads as TGTGCCCTCGGAGGGGTGGGCAGTCAATTCTATGGCTACACCTTC.

J is TRBJ1-1 and V is TRBV29-1, with D possibly being TRBD1 (6 bases). CDR1 and CDR2 (germline): SQVTM, ANQGSEA. This CDR3 is built from 12 residues. V was shortened by 7 bases and J by 3 bases, with 12 bases between the two germline ends. DNA for the CDR3: TGCAGCGCCGCGGACAGATACACTGAAGCTTTCTTT. Translating it yields CSAADRYTEAFF.